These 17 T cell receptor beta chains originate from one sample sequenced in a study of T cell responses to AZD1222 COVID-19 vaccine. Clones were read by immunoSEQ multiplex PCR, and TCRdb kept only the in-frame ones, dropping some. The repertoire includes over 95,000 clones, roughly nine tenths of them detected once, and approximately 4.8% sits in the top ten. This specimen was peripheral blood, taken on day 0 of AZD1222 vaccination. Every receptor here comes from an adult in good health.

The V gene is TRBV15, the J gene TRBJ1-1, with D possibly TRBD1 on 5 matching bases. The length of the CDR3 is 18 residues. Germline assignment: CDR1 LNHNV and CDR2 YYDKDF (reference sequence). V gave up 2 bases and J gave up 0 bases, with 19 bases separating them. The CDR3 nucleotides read TGTGCCACCAGCAGACGACCAGGGAATTTAGGGATGAACACTGAAGCTTTCTTT. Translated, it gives CATSRRPGNLGMNTEAFF.

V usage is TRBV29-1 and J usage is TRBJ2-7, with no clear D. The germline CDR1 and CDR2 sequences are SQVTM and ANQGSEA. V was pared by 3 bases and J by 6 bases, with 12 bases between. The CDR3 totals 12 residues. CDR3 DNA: TGCAGCGTTGAGGGCAGTAAAGCCGAGCAGTACTTC. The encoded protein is CSVEGSKAEQYF.

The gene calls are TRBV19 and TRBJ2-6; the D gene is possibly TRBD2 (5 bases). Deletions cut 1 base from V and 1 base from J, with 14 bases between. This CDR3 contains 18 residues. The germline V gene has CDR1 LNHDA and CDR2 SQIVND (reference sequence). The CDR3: CASSIVDTLASGANVLTF. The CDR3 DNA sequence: TGTGCCAGTAGTATAGTCGACACCCTAGCATCTGGGGCCAACGTCCTGACTTTC.

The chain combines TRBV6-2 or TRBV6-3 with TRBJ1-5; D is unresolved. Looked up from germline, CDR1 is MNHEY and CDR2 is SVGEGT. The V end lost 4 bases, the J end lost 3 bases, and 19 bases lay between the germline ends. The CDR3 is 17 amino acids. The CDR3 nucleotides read TGTGCCAGCAGTTTCGTGTCACCGGAGGGTCCCAATCAGCCCCAGCATTTT. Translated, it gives CASSFVSPEGPNQPQHF.

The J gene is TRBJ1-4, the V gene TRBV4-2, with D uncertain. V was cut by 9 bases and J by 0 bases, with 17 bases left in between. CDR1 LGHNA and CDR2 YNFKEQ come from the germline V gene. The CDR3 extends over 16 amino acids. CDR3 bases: TGTGCCAGTACCGGCGCAGCTAGCCCAACTAATGAAAAACTGTTTTTT. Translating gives CASTGAASPTNEKLFF.

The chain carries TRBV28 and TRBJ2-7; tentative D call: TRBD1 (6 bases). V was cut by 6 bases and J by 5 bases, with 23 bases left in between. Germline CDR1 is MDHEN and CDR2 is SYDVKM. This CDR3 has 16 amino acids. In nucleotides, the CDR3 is TGTGCCAGCAGCCGACCGAAAACAGGGTTCCGGGACGAGCAGTACTTC. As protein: CASSRPKTGFRDEQYF.

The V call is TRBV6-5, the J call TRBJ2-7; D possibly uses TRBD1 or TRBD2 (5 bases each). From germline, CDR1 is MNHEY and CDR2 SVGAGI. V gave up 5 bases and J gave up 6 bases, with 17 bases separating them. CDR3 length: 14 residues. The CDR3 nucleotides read TGTGCCAGCAGTCAAATTAATGGGGGAATCGAGCAGTACTTC. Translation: CASSQINGGIEQYF.

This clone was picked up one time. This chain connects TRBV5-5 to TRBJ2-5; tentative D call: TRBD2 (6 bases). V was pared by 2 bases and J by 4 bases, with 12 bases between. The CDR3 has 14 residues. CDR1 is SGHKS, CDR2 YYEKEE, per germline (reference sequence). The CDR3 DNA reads TGTGCCAGCAGCTTCACGGCCGGGGGAGAGACCCAGTACTTC. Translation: CASSFTAGGETQYF.

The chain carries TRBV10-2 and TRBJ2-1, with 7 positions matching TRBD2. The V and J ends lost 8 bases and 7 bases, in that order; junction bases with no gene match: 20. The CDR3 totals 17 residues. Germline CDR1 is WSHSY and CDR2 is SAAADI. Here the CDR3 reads CASGRGLPGLGGNEQFF. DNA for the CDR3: TGCGCCAGCGGAAGGGGACTACCGGGACTGGGGGGGAATGAGCAGTTCTTC.

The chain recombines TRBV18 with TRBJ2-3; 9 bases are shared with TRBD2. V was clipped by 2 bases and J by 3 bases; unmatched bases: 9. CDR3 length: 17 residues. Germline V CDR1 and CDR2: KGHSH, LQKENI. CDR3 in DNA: TGTGCCAGCTCACCATTCGCCGGCGGGGGGGCTACAGATACGCAGTATTTT. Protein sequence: CASSPFAGGGATDTQYF.

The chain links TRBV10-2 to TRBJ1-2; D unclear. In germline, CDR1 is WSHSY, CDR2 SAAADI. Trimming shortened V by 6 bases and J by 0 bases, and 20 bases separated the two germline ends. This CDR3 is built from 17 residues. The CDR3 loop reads CASRDWAALPANYGYTF. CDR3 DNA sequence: TGCGCCAGCAGGGACTGGGCCGCTCTTCCAGCTAACTATGGCTACACCTTC.

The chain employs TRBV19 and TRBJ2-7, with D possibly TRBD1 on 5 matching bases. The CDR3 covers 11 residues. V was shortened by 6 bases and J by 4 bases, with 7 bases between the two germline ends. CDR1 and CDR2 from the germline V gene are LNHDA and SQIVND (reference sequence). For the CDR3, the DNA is TGTGCCAGTAGAGACAGTTACGAGCAGTACTTC. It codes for CASRDSYEQYF.

In DNA, the CDR3 is TGTGCCAGCAGTGGTAGATCCGGACTAGTCAATGAGCAGTTCTTC. As protein: CASSGRSGLVNEQFF. V is TRBV6-2 or TRBV6-3 and J is TRBJ2-1; 7 bases match TRBD2. The V segment lost 5 bases and the J segment 6 bases; nucleotides outside the gene matches: 10. The CDR3 runs to 15 residues. Germline V gene sequence: CDR1 MNHEY, CDR2 SVGEGT.

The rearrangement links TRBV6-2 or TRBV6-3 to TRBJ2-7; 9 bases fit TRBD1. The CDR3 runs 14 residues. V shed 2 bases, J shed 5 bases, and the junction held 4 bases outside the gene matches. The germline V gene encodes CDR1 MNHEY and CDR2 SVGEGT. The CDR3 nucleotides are TGTGCCAGCAGTTACCAAAGGACAGGGGACGAGCAGTACTTC. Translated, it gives CASSYQRTGDEQYF.

The CDR3 nucleotides are TGTGCCACCAGCCTAAGACCAGGAGATACGCAGTATTTT. Amino acid sequence: CATSLRPGDTQYF. The chain uses TRBV15 and TRBJ2-3; unclear D gene. Germline assignment: CDR1 LNHNV and CDR2 YYDKDF (reference sequence). The V and J ends lost 5 bases and 5 bases respectively, with 11 bases between them. This CDR3 is built from 13 residues.

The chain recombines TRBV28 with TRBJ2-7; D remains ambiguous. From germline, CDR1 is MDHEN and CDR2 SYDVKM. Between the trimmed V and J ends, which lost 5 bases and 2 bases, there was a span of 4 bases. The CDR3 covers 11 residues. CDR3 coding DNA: TGTGCCAGCAGTCGTGCCTACGAGCAGTACTTC. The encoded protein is CASSRAYEQYF.

CDR3 residues: CASSLIGVRGYTF. The CDR3 nucleotides are TGTGCCAGCAGCTTGATCGGGGTGAGGGGCTACACCTTC. The chain recombines TRBV7-2 with TRBJ1-2; D not resolved. The CDR3 is 13 residues long. The ends were cut back, 3 bases at V and 8 bases at J, with 13 bases in the middle. The germline gives CDR1 SGHTA, CDR2 FQGNSA. The variable domain in full, completed from reference TRBV7-2 and TRBJ1-2, reads GAGVSQSPSNKVTEKGKDVELRCDPISGHTALYWYRQSLGQGLEFLIYFQGNSAPDKSGLPSDRFSAERTGGSVSTLTIQRTQQEDSAVYLCASSLIGVRGYTFGSGTRLTVV.